Listed here are 18 T cell receptor beta chains from one sample, sequenced in a study of T cell responses to AZD1222 COVID-19 vaccine. Profiling relied on immunoSEQ multiplex PCR, and the TCRdb table lists in-frame clones only, not all of them. Of 250,000 to 300,000 clones in the sample, roughly 93% were seen once. The sample consisted of peripheral blood, taken 28 days after the second AZD1222 dose. These receptors all stem from an adult who received the AZD1222 COVID-19 vaccine.

This clone was counted a single time. This chain connects TRBV9 to TRBJ2-7; D assignment may be TRBD1 or TRBD2 (5 bases each). V shed 2 bases and J shed 7 bases, with 19 bases lying between them. CDR1 is SGDLS and CDR2 is YYNGEE in the germline V gene. This CDR3 is built from 15 residues. As DNA, the CDR3 is TGTGCCAGCAGCGTTTTTGGGGGTCGGTATAATGAGCAGTACTTC. It codes for CASSVFGGRYNEQYF.

The rearrangement links TRBV27 to TRBJ2-3; the D gene is possibly TRBD2 (6 bases). V dropped 2 bases and J dropped 2 bases, with 14 bases sitting between them. The CDR3 extends over 16 amino acids. CDR1 is MNHEY, CDR2 SMNVEV, per germline (reference sequence). Here the CDR3 reads CASSLIAVSPTDTQYF. The CDR3 nucleotides are TGTGCCAGCAGTTTAATAGCGGTTTCCCCCACAGATACGCAGTATTTT.

The CDR3 protein is CAISESHKGAGGYNEQFF. As DNA, the CDR3 is TGTGCCATCAGTGAGTCGCATAAGGGAGCGGGGGGTTACAATGAGCAGTTCTTC. The chain couples TRBV10-3 to TRBJ2-1; 9 bases line up with TRBD2. This CDR3 is 18 amino acids long. The germline V gene has CDR1 ENHRY and CDR2 SYGVKD. Trimming cost V 0 bases and J 4 bases; bases outside gene matches: 10.

The rearrangement uses TRBV7-2 and TRBJ2-5, with unresolved D. V was trimmed by 3 bases and J by 5 bases, leaving 16 bases between them. CDR1 is SGHTA, CDR2 FQGNSA, per germline. The CDR3 extends over 15 amino acids. The chain's CDR3 is CASSFISYGRETQYF. In nucleotides, the CDR3 is TGTGCCAGCAGCTTCATTTCCTACGGGCGGGAGACCCAGTACTTC.

The genes are TRBV6-1 and TRBJ1-1; maybe TRBD1 (6 bases). Germline CDR1 MNHNS, CDR2 SASEGT. The CDR3 loop spans 14 amino acids. V lost 3 bases, J lost 0 bases, and 8 bases lay in between. The CDR3 DNA follows: TGTGCCAGCAGTGACAGGGGCCTGAACACTGAAGCTTTCTTT. As protein: CASSDRGLNTEAFF.

This clone turned up a few times. The chain uses TRBV28 and TRBJ2-3; 7 bases line up with TRBD2. The length of the CDR3 is 17 residues. The V gene's germline CDR1 is MDHEN and CDR2 SYDVKM. V gave up 5 bases and J gave up 0 bases; unmatched junction bases: 11. The CDR3 loop reads CASSPPKRGPSTDTQYF. CDR3 in DNA: TGTGCCAGCAGTCCACCGAAGCGGGGCCCTAGCACAGATACGCAGTATTTT.

The V call is TRBV5-1, the J call TRBJ1-1; D may be TRBD1 (5 bases). With 0 bases removed from V and 5 bases from J, the gap between germline ends came to 11 bases. This CDR3 region has 14 residues. Germline CDR1 SGHRS, CDR2 YFSETQ. CDR3 region: CASSLGQSSTEAFF. As DNA, the CDR3 is TGCGCCAGCAGCTTGGGACAGTCGAGTACTGAAGCTTTCTTT.

This clone was seen a single time. This CDR3 reads CASSSLQGATEAFF. The CDR3 DNA follows: TGTGCCAGCAGTTCACTACAGGGGGCCACTGAAGCTTTCTTT. V gene TRBV6-6 combines with J gene TRBJ1-1; TRBD1 agrees at 9 bases. V lost 4 bases, J lost 4 bases, and 4 bases stayed unmatched. The CDR3 sequence is 14 residues long. Per germline, CDR1 MNHNY and CDR2 SVGAGI (reference sequence).

The CDR3 is CASSLLGGGQLYEQYF. The CDR3 region has the DNA TGTGCCAGCAGTTTATTGGGGGGGGGCCAGCTCTACGAGCAGTACTTC. The chain employs TRBV27 and TRBJ2-7, with D possibly being TRBD2 (7 bases). CDR3 length: 16 residues. The V end lost 1 base, the J end lost 3 bases, and 16 bases lay between the germline ends. Germline CDR1 is MNHEY and CDR2 is SMNVEV (reference sequence).

The chain carries TRBV5-1 and TRBJ1-1, with D possibly matching TRBD1 (5 bases). Trimming stripped 4 bases from V and 2 bases from J, with 9 bases between. Germline-derived CDR1 and CDR2 are SGHRS and YFSETQ. The CDR3 loop spans 13 amino acids. CDR3 residues: CASSEGQNTEAFF. As DNA, the CDR3 is TGCGCCAGCAGCGAAGGACAAAACACTGAAGCTTTCTTT.

The rearrangement joins TRBV6-7 to TRBJ2-2; D call uncertain. TRBV6-7 is sorted into the ORF group, with uncertain function. The V end was cut by 6 bases, the J end by 6 bases, with 11 bases between. This CDR3 has 13 amino acids. Here the CDR3 DNA reads TGTGCCAGCAGCCCCCCCGGCCCCGGGGAGCTGTTTTTT. Amino acid sequence: CASSPPGPGELFF.

The CDR3 DNA is TGTGCCAGCAGCTTGGGATTCGGACCCCAGCCCCAGCATTTT. This codes for CASSLGFGPQPQHF. This sequence joins TRBV5-6 and TRBJ1-5; no clear D gene. V dropped 0 bases and J dropped 7 bases, with 11 bases sitting between them. The CDR3 totals 14 residues. Germline V lookup: CDR1 SGHDT, CDR2 YYEEEE.

V is TRBV11-3 and J is TRBJ2-2; D tentatively reads TRBD1 or TRBD2 (6 bases each). V was trimmed by 5 bases and J by 2 bases, leaving 15 bases between them. Germline V CDR1 and CDR2: SGHNT, YENEEA. The CDR3 totals 16 residues. The CDR3 loop reads CASSRNGGANTGELFF. In DNA, the CDR3 is TGTGCCAGCAGCCGTAACGGGGGCGCAAACACCGGGGAGCTGTTTTTT.

The sample holds one count of this clone. The chain joins TRBV7-8 to TRBJ2-7, with 8 nucleotides matching TRBD2. Trimming at V came to 3 bases and at J to 5 bases, leaving 9 bases not matched to a gene. CDR1 and CDR2 (germline): SGHVS, FQNEAQ. There are 15 residues in the CDR3. CDR3 coding DNA: TGTGCCAGCAGCTTTCCCCTAGGACTAGCTCACGAGCAGTACTTC. Translated, it gives CASSFPLGLAHEQYF.

This sequence joins TRBV25-1 and TRBJ1-2; D is undetermined. The V end lost 5 bases, the J end lost 5 bases, and 18 bases lay between the germline ends. The CDR3 sequence is 15 residues long. The germline V gene has CDR1 MGHDK and CDR2 SYGVNS. For the CDR3, the DNA is TGTGCCAGCAGTCCCACATATCCCTTAAGTTATGGCTACACCTTC. It specifies CASSPTYPLSYGYTF.

This rearrangement joins TRBV28 to TRBJ1-2, with D perhaps matching TRBD1 (6 bases). CDR1 and CDR2 from the germline V gene are MDHEN and SYDVKM. V lost 5 bases to trimming and J lost 8 bases, with 18 bases between them. This CDR3 is built from 14 residues. CDR3 region: CASSDPPGGLGYTF. The DNA of the CDR3 is TGTGCCAGCAGTGACCCACCGGGGGGGCTCGGCTACACCTTC.

The V and J genes are TRBV10-3 and TRBJ2-1; 11 bases line up with TRBD2. From germline, CDR1 is ENHRY and CDR2 SYGVKD. The CDR3 sequence is 17 residues long. V lost 0 bases to trimming and J lost 2 bases; unmatched junction nucleotides: 3. The CDR3 sequence: CAISESSSGRTYNEQFF. The CDR3 DNA reads TGTGCCATCAGTGAGTCGTCTAGCGGGAGGACCTACAATGAGCAGTTCTTC.

The V gene is TRBV4-3, the J gene TRBJ2-1; D is undetermined. Trimming shortened V by 0 bases and J by 7 bases, and 19 bases separated the two germline ends. The CDR3 sequence is 17 residues long. In germline, CDR1 is LGHNA, CDR2 YSLEER. Here the CDR3 DNA reads TGCGCCAGCAGCCAAGATAGGCTAGGCGCCTTTAAAAATGAGCAGTTCTTC. It encodes CASSQDRLGAFKNEQFF.